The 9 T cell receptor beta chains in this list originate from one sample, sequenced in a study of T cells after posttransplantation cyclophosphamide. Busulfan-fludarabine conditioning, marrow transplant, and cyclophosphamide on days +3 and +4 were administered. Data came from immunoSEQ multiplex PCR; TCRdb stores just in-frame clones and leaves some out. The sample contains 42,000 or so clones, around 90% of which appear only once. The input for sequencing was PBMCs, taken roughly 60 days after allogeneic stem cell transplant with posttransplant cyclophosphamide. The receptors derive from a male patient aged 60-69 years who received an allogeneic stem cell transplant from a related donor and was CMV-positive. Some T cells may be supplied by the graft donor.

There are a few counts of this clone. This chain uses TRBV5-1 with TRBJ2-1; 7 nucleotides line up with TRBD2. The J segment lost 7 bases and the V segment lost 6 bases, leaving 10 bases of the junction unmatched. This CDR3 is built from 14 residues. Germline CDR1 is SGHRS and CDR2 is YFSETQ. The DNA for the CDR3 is TGCGCCAGCACCCCCCGGGGGGTACGGAATGAGCAGTTCTTC. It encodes CASTPRGVRNEQFF.

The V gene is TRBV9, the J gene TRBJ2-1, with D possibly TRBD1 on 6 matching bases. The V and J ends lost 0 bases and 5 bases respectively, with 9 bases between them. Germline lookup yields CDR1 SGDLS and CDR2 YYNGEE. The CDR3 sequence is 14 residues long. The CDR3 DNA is TGTGCCAGCAGCGTAGCTGCAGGGGACAATGAGCAGTTCTTC. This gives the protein CASSVAAGDNEQFF.

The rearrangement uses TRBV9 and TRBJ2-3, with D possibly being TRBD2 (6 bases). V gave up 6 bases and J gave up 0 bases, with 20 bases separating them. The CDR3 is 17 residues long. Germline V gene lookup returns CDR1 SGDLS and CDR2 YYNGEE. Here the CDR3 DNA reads TGTGCCAGCACTAGGGGAGGAAGGTGGGGTAGCACAGATACGCAGTATTTT. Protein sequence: CASTRGGRWGSTDTQYF.

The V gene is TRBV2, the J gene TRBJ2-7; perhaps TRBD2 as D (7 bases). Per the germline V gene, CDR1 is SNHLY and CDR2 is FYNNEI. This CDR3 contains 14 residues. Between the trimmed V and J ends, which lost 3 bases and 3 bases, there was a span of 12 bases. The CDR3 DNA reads TGTGCCAGCAGTGATGCGGGGGCAGTCTACGAGCAGTACGTC. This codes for CASSDAGAVYEQYV.

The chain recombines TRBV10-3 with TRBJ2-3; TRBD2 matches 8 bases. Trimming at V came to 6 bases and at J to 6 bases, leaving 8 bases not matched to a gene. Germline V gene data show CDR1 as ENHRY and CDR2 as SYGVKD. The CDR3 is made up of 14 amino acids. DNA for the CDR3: TGTGCCATCAGGGGTTCAGCTAGCGGGGATACGCAGTATTTT. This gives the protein CAIRGSASGDTQYF.

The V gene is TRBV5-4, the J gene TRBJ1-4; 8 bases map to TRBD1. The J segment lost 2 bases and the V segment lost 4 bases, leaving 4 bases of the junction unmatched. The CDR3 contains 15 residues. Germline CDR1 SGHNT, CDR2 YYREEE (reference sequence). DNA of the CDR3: TGTGCCAGCAGCCTCCGGACAGGGACTAATGAAAAACTGTTTTTT. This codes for CASSLRTGTNEKLFF.

The CDR3 loop reads CASSSGQGGYEQYF. The CDR3 DNA is TGCGCCAGCAGCTCAGGACAGGGCGGATACGAGCAGTACTTC. The chain recombines TRBV5-1 with TRBJ2-7; TRBD1 aligns across 8 bases. CDR1 SGHRS and CDR2 YFSETQ come from the germline V gene. J was trimmed by 4 bases and V by 3 bases; bases with no gene match: 6. The CDR3 covers 14 residues.

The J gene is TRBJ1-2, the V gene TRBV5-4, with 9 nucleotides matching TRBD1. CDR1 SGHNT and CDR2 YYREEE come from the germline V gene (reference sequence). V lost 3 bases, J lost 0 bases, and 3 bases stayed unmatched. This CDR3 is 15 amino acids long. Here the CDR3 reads CASSWGDRANYGYTF. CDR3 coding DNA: TGTGCCAGCAGCTGGGGGGACAGGGCTAACTATGGCTACACCTTC.

As DNA, the CDR3 is TGTGCCAGCAGCTTAGCGGGGGGGCTCACAGATACGCAGTATTTT. This codes for CASSLAGGLTDTQYF. The chain recombines TRBV11-2 with TRBJ2-3; 8 positions match TRBD2. With 1 base clipped from V and 2 bases from J, the junction kept 2 bases outside the gene matches. The CDR3 sequence is 15 residues long. CDR1 and CDR2 (germline): SGHAT, FQNNGV.